These T cell receptor beta chains were read from a single sample in a study of blood T cell repertoires in COVID-19. TCRdb's copy holds only in-frame clones and misses some; the assay was immunoSEQ multiplex PCR. The sample lists about 500,000 clones; 87% were seen once. Sequenced sample: PBMCs or T cells enriched from blood (not recorded which). Receptor source: a woman in her late teens or twenties who had recovered from COVID-19. Each CDR3 is given with its conserved first and last residue. The D gene is left open where the match is weak. Rows give clone size only sometimes, using once, few, many, or a class for an expanded clone.

cdr3_nt cdr3_aa j_call d_call clone_size v_call
TGTGCCATCAGTGGGGCTACAGGGGAACAGCCCCAGCATTTT CAISGATGEQPQHF TRBJ1-5 TRBD1 . TRBV10-3
TGTGCCAGCAGCTCAGGACAGGGGGCGACCGAGCAGTACTTC CASSSGQGATEQYF TRBJ2-7 TRBD1 . TRBV7-8
TGTGCCTGGAGTGTTGGGCAGACGAACACTGAAGCTTTCTTT CAWSVGQTNTEAFF TRBJ1-1 . . TRBV30
TGCGCCAGCAGCTTGGACGGACAGGGCGATGGCTACACCTTC CASSLDGQGDGYTF TRBJ1-2 TRBD1 . TRBV5-1
TGTGCCATCAGTGAGTCAGCGGGGGGCTACAATGAGCAGTTCTTC CAISESAGGYNEQFF TRBJ2-1 TRBD2 . TRBV10-3
TGCGCCAGCAGCTCTGGCGACTTGACTAGCGGGGAGACCCAGTACTTC CASSSGDLTSGETQYF TRBJ2-5 TRBD2 . TRBV5-1
TGTGCCAGCAGCTTGGGGCAAACTTTTTATAATTCACCCCTCCACTTT CASSLGQTFYNSPLHF TRBJ1-6 . . TRBV7-6
TGTGCCTGGAGTGTACGGTTAGGGGTGACCCAAGAGACCCAGTACTTC CAWSVRLGVTQETQYF TRBJ2-5 . . TRBV30
TGTGCCAGCATTTGGCAGTCGAACACCGGGGAGCTGTTTTTT CASIWQSNTGELFF TRBJ2-2 . . TRBV2
TGTGCCACCAGCAGAGGGTGGGGCAGTTCACCCCTCCACTTT CATSRGWGSSPLHF TRBJ1-6 . once TRBV15
TGCGCCAGCAGCTTTGTCAGCGGGGGGGCTGGGAGCACAGATACGCAGTATTTT CASSFVSGGAGSTDTQYF TRBJ2-3 TRBD2 . TRBV5-1
TGTGCCTGGACGGACAGCTCCTACGAGCAGTACTTC CAWTDSSYEQYF TRBJ2-7 . . TRBV30
TGTGCCAGTAGTACCTCGGACAGAGCGGGGTCCGGCTACACCTTC CASSTSDRAGSGYTF TRBJ1-2 . . TRBV19
TGCGCCAGCAGCCAACCCGGGACAGGGGCGACCGGGGAGCTGTTTTTT CASSQPGTGATGELFF TRBJ2-2 TRBD1 once TRBV5-1
TGCGCCAGCAGCCAGAATTTAGGGGTAGGGGACACTGAAGCTTTCTTT CASSQNLGVGDTEAFF TRBJ1-1 . . TRBV4-1
TGCGCCAGCAGCCGAGGGGGGGCCCAGGGTGAAGCTTTCTTT CASSRGGAQGEAFF TRBJ1-1 . . TRBV5-1
TGTGCCAGCAGCTCACGCCAGGGGAGCAATCAGCCCCAGCATTTT CASSSRQGSNQPQHF TRBJ1-5 . . TRBV5-6
TGTGCCAGCAGTTTGTCCTTTTCGAACACTGAAGCTTTCTTT CASSLSFSNTEAFF TRBJ1-1 . . TRBV27
TGTGCCAGCAGCCCCCATGGAGGTCGTAATGAAAAACTGTTTTTT CASSPHGGRNEKLFF TRBJ1-4 . . TRBV5-6
TGTGCCAGCAGCCAATCCGGTCCAGATACGCAGTATTTT CASSQSGPDTQYF TRBJ2-3 . . TRBV14
TGCAGCGCCGAGCCGTCGAACACCGGGGAGCTGTTTTTT CSAEPSNTGELFF TRBJ2-2 . . TRBV29-1
TGTGCCTGGAGTTCGCAGGGGGATCAGCCCCAGCATTTT CAWSSQGDQPQHF TRBJ1-5 TRBD1 . TRBV30
TGTGCCAGCAGCTTTAGCACGACAGGGGGCATAACAGATACGCAGTATTTT CASSFSTTGGITDTQYF TRBJ2-3 TRBD1 . TRBV7-6
TGTGCCAGCAGCGGACAGGTCACGGAGCCCCTCCACTTT CASSGQVTEPLHF TRBJ1-6 TRBD1 once TRBV6-2/TRBV6-3
TGTGCCAGCAGAGTGGACAGGAACACTGAAGCTTTCTTT CASRVDRNTEAFF TRBJ1-1 . . TRBV11-2
TGTGCCAGCAGTTTCGGGACTAGCAGCACCGGGGAGCTGTTTTTT CASSFGTSSTGELFF TRBJ2-2 TRBD2 . TRBV5-4
TGTGCCTGGATGGCCGGGACAGGCTCCTACGAGCAGTACTTC CAWMAGTGSYEQYF TRBJ2-7 TRBD1 once TRBV30
TGTGCCACTTTTAGGACAGGGGTCGGTAACTATGGCTACACCTTC CATFRTGVGNYGYTF TRBJ1-2 TRBD1 . TRBV19
TGTGCCACCAGTGGTAGGAGCCTCGGCACCGGGGAGCTGTTTTTT CATSGRSLGTGELFF TRBJ2-2 . . TRBV24-1
TGTGCCAGCAGCTCCCGACAGGGACAGACCCAGTACTTC CASSSRQGQTQYF TRBJ2-5 TRBD1 once TRBV7-2
TGTGCCTGGAGTGTAATTTACGATAGCGGGACAGGGAACGAAGCTTTCTTT CAWSVIYDSGTGNEAFF TRBJ1-1 TRBD1 once TRBV30
TGTGCCATCAGTGAGTCGACTACTAGCAATCAGCCCCAGCATTTT CAISESTTSNQPQHF TRBJ1-5 . many TRBV10-3
TGTGCCAGCAGTTACTTTGGGCCAGATTCTACGCAGTATTTT CASSYFGPDSTQYF TRBJ2-3 . . TRBV6-5
TGTGCCAGCAGCTTGAGCGGGGGCAGGAATGAGCAGTTCTTC CASSLSGGRNEQFF TRBJ2-1 TRBD2 . TRBV7-6
TGTGCCTGGAGTAGCCCGCGAGTAAATGGCTACACCTTC CAWSSPRVNGYTF TRBJ1-2 . . TRBV30
TGTGCCAGCAGTCTAGCGGGGGGTGCCTCCTACGAGCAGTACTTC CASSLAGGASYEQYF TRBJ2-7 TRBD2 . TRBV28
TGTGCTAGTGGTCCCCGTTTTGCGAGACAGGGGGCCTACGAGCAGTACTTC CASGPRFARQGAYEQYF TRBJ2-7 TRBD1 few TRBV12-5
TGTGCCTGGAGTGGTCTCCTCTCCGATCCTCAGGAGCAGTACTTC CAWSGLLSDPQEQYF TRBJ2-7 . . TRBV30
TGTGCCAGCGAAGGGGGACTAGAGGATACGCAGTATTTT CASEGGLEDTQYF TRBJ2-3 TRBD2 . TRBV5-4
TGTGCCAGCAGCCAAGGCGAACAGCACCAAGAGACCCAGTACTTC CASSQGEQHQETQYF TRBJ2-5 . . TRBV3-1/TRBV3-2
TGTGCCAGCAGCCAAGTCAGGGACACTGAAGCTTTCTTT CASSQVRDTEAFF TRBJ1-1 . . TRBV3-1/TRBV3-2
TGCGCCAGCGCTACGACAGGGCGGAATGGCTACACCTTC CASATTGRNGYTF TRBJ1-2 TRBD1 . TRBV4-1
TGTGCCTGGAACACAGGGCTCCAAGGCCAAGAGACCCAGTACTTC CAWNTGLQGQETQYF TRBJ2-5 . . TRBV30
TGTGCCAGCAGCGGGGCGGGAGTGAACACTGAAGCTTTCTTT CASSGAGVNTEAFF TRBJ1-1 . . TRBV7-9
TGTGCCAGCAGCCCTAGGGACAGACCCAACTATGGCTACACCTTC CASSPRDRPNYGYTF TRBJ1-2 TRBD1 . TRBV7-2
TGCGCCAGCAGCTTACTAGCGGGGGGGAACTACGAGCAGTACTTC CASSLLAGGNYEQYF TRBJ2-7 TRBD2 . TRBV5-1
TGCGCCGGTGGGCCCTCCTCTACAGGGAAGGGGACCCAGTACTTC CAGGPSSTGKGTQYF TRBJ2-5 . once TRBV10-2
TGTGCTAGTGGTTTGGACCCGGGGAGGACTGGGTCTGCTAACTATGGCTACACCTTC CASGLDPGRTGSANYGYTF TRBJ1-2 . . TRBV12-5
TGTGCCATCAGCGGGACAGGGGGCAACACCGGGGAGCTGTTTTTT CAISGTGGNTGELFF TRBJ2-2 TRBD1 once TRBV10-3
TGTGCCAGCAGTCATCACCCCGGGTTCTCTGGGGCCAACGTCCTGACTTTC CASSHHPGFSGANVLTF TRBJ2-6 . . TRBV6-6
TGTGCCAGCAGTTACAACAGTGGCTCCTACAATGAGCAGTTCTTC CASSYNSGSYNEQFF TRBJ2-1 . . TRBV7-2
TGCGCCAGCAGCGTTATAGCGGGGGCCTCAGATACGCAGTATTTT CASSVIAGASDTQYF TRBJ2-3 TRBD2 once TRBV5-1
TGTGCCAGTAGTACAGGACTCGGGGAGACCCAGTACTTC CASSTGLGETQYF TRBJ2-5 . . TRBV19